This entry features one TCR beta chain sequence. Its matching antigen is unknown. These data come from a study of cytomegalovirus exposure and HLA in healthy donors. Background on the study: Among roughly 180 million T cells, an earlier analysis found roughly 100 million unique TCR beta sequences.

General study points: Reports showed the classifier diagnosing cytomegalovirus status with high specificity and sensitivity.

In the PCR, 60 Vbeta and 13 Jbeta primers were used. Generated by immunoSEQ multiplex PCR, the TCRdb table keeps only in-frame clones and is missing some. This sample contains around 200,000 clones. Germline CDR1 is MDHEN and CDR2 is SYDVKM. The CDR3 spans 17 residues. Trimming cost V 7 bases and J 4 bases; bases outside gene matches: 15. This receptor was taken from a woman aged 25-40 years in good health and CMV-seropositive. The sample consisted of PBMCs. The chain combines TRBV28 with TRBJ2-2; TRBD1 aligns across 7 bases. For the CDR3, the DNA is TGTGCCAGCACTACCAATCCAGGGACAGAGTTCACCGGGGAGCTGTTTTTT. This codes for CASTTNPGTEFTGELFF.